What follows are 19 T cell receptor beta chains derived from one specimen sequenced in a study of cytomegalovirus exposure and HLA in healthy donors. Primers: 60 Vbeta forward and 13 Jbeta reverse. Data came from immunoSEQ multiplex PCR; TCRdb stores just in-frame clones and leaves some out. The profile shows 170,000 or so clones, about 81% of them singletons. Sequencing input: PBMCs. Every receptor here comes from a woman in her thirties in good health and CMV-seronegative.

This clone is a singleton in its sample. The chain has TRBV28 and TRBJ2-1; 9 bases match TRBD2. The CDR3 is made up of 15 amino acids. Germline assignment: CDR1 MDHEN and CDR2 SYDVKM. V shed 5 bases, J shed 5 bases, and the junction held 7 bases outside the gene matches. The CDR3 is CASSPQTSGDNEQFF. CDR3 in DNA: TGTGCCAGCAGTCCCCAGACTAGCGGCGACAATGAGCAGTTCTTC. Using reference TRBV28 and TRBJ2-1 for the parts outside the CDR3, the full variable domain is DVKVTQSSRYLVKRTGEKVFLECVQDMDHENMFWYRQDPGLGLRLIYFSYDVKMKEKGDIPEGYSVSREKKERFSLILESASTNQTSMYLCASSPQTSGDNEQFFGPGTRLTVL.

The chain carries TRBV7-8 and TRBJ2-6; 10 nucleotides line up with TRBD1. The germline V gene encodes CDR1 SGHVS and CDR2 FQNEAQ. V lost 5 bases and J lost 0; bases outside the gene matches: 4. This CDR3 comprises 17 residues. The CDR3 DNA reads TGTGCCAGCAGCCTAGGACAGGGGGTCTCTGGGGCCAACGTCCTGACTTTC. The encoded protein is CASSLGQGVSGANVLTF.

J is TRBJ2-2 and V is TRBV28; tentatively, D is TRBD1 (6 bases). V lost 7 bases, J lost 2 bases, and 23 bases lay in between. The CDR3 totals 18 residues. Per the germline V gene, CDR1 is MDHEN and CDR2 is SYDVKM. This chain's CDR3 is CASTDPLRGKRNTGELFF. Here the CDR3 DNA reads TGTGCCAGCACCGATCCTCTTAGGGGGAAACGAAACACCGGGGAGCTGTTTTTT. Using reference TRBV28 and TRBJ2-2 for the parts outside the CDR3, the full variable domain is DVKVTQSSRYLVKRTGEKVFLECVQDMDHENMFWYRQDPGLGLRLIYFSYDVKMKEKGDIPEGYSVSREKKERFSLILESASTNQTSMYLCASTDPLRGKRNTGELFFGEGSRLTVL.

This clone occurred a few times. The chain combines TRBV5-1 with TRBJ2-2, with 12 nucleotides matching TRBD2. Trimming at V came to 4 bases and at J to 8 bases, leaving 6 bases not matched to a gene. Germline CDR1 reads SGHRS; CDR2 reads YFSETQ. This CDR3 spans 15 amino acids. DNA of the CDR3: TGCGCCAGCAGCCCTACCGGGACTAGCGGGGGGGAGCTGTTTTTT. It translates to CASSPTGTSGGELFF.

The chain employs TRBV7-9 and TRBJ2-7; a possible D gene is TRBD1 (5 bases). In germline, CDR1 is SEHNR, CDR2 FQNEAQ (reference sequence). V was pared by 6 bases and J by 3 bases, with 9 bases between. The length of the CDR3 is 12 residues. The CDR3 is CASSPTGYEQYF. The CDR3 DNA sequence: TGTGCCAGCAGTCCAACAGGCTACGAGCAGTACTTC.

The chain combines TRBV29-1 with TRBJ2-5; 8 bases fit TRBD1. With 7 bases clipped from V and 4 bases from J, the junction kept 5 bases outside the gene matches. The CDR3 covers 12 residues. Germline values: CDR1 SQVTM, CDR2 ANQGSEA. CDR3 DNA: TGCAGCGGAGACAGGGGAGGAGAGACCCAGTACTTC. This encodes CSGDRGGETQYF.

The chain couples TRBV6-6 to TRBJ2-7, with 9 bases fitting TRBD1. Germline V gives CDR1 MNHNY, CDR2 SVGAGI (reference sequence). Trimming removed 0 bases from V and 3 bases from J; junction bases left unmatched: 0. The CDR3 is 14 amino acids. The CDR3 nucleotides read TGTGCCAGCAGTTACTCGACAGGGGGCTACGAGCAGTACTTC. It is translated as CASSYSTGGYEQYF.

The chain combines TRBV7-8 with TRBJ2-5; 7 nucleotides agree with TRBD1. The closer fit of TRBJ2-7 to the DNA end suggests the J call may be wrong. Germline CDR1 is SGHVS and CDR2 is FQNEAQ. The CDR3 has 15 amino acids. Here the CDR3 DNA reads TGTGCCAGCAGCGCGCCCGACAGGGCCTCCTACGAGCAGTACTTC. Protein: CASSAPDRASYEQYF.

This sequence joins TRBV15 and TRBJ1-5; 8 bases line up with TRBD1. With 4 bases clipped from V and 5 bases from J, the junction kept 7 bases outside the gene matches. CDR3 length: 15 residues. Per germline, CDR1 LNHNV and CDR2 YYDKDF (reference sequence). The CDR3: CATSTPDRVDQPQHF. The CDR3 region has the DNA TGTGCCACCAGCACGCCGGACAGGGTTGATCAGCCCCAGCATTTT.

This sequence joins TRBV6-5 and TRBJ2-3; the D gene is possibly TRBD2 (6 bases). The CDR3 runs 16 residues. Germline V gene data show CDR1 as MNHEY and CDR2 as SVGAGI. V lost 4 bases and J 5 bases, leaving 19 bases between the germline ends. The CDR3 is CASSSRGLTSQDTQYF. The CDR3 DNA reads TGTGCCAGCAGTTCCCGGGGCCTCACTAGCCAAGATACGCAGTATTTT.

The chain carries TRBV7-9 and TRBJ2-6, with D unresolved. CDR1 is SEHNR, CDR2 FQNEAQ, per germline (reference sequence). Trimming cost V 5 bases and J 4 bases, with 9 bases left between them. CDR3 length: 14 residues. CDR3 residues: CASSRAFGANVLTF. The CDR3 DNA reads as TGTGCCAGCAGCCGAGCTTTCGGGGCCAACGTCCTGACTTTC.

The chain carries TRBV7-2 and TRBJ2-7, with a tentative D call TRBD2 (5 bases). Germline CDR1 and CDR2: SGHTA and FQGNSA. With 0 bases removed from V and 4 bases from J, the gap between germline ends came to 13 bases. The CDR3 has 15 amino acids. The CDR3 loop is CASSLAGATEYEQYF. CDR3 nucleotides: TGTGCCAGCAGCTTAGCGGGAGCGACGGAGTACGAGCAGTACTTC.

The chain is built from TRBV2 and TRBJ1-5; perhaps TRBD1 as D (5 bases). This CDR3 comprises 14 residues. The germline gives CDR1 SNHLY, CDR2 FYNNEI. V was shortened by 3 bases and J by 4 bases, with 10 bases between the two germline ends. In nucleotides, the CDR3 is TGTGCCAGCAGTGAGCCCAGGGATAATCAGCCCCAGCATTTT. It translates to CASSEPRDNQPQHF.

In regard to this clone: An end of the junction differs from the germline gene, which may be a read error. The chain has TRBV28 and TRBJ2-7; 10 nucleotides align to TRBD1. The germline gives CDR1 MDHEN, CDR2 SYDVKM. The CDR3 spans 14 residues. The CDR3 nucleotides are TGTGCCAGCAGTGATGGACAGGGGGGCTTTGAGTGGTTCTTC. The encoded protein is CASSDGQGGFEWFF. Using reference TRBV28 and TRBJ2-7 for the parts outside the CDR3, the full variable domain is DVKVTQSSRYLVKRTGEKVFLECVQDMDHENMFWYRQDPGLGLRLIYFSYDVKMKEKGDIPEGYSVSREKKERFSLILESASTNQTSMYLCASSDGQGGFEWFFGPGTRLTVT.

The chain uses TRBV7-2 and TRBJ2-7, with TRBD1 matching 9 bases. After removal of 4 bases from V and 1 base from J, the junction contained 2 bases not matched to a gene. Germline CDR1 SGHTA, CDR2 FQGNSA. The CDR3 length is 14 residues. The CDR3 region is CASSSGTGSYEQYF. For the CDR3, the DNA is TGTGCCAGCAGCTCCGGGACAGGGTCCTACGAGCAGTACTTC.

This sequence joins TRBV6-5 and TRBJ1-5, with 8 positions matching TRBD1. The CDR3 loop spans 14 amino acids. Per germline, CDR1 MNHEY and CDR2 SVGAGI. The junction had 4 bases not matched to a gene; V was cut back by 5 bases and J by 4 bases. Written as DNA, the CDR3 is TGTGCCAGCAGTATGAGACAGGGGAATCAGCCCCAGCATTTT. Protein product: CASSMRQGNQPQHF.

CDR3 protein: CASSQGDRGAFF. For the CDR3, the DNA is TGTGCCAGCAGCCAAGGCGACAGGGGGGCTTTCTTT. The rearrangement joins TRBV4-2 to TRBJ1-1, with 9 bases lining up with TRBD1. V shed 1 base, J shed 11 bases, and the junction held 2 bases outside the gene matches. This CDR3 has 12 amino acids. Germline V gives CDR1 LGHNA, CDR2 YNFKEQ.

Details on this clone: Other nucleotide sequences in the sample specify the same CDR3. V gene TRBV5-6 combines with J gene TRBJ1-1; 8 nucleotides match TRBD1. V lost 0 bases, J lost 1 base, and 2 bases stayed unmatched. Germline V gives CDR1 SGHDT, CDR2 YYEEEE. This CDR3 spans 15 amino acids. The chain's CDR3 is CASSLGDRGNTEAFF. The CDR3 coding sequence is TGTGCCAGCAGCTTGGGCGACAGGGGGAACACTGAAGCTTTCTTT. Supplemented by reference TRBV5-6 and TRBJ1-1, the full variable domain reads DAGVTQSPTHLIKTRGQQVTLRCSPKSGHDTVSWYQQALGQGPQFIFQYYEEEERQRGNFPDRFSGHQFPNYSSELNVNALLLGDSALYLCASSLGDRGNTEAFFGQGTRLTVV.

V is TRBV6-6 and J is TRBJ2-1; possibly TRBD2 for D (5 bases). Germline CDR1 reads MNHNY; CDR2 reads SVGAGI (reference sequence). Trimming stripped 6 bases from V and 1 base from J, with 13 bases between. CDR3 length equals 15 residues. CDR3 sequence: CASRTTSYSYNEQFF. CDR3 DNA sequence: TGTGCCAGCAGGACTACTAGTTATTCCTACAATGAGCAGTTCTTC.